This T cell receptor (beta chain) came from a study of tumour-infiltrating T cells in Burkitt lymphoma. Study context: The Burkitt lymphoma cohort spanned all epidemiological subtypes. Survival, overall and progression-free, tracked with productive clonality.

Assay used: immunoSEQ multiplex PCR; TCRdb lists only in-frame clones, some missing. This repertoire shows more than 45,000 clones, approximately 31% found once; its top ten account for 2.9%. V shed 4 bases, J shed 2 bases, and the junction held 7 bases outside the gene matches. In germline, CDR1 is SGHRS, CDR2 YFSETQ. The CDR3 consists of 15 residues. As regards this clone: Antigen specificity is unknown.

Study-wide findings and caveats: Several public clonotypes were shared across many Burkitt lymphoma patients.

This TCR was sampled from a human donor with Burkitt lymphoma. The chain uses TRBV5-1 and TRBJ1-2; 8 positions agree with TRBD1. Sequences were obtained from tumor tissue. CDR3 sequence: CASSRDRGGNYGYTF. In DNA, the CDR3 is TGCGCCAGCAGCCGAGACAGGGGAGGGAACTATGGCTACACCTTC.